This is a list of T cell receptor beta chains from one sample in a study of T cell changes during pregnancy in multiple sclerosis. Using immunoSEQ multiplex PCR, the repertoire was profiled, and TCRdb retains in-frame clones only, with some absent. The sample includes tens of thousands of clones, 80% to 95% of them seen just once. Specimen: peripheral blood, collected in the first trimester of pregnancy. The receptor set was obtained from a female donor with multiple sclerosis, enrolled in a pregnancy study. Each CDR3 is given with its conserved first and last residue. Fields, in order: V gene, J gene, clone size, D gene, CDR3 DNA, CDR3 protein. The D gene is left open where the match is weak. Only some rows state a clone size, as once, few, many or a class for expanded clones.

V gene: TRBV30
J gene: TRBJ1-5
clone size: -
D gene: -
CDR3 DNA: TGTGCCTGGAGTGTACGGGGTTTCGGCAATCAGCCCCAGCATTTT
CDR3 protein: CAWSVRGFGNQPQHF

V gene: TRBV11-2
J gene: TRBJ2-1
clone size: -
D gene: -
CDR3 DNA: TGTGCCAGCAGCTTAGCGGTTCGCTACAATGAGCAGTTCTTC
CDR3 protein: CASSLAVRYNEQFF

V gene: TRBV5-4
J gene: TRBJ1-1
clone size: once
D gene: TRBD1
CDR3 DNA: TGTGCCAGCAGTACCGGGACAGGTACGATGAACACTGAAGCTTTCTTT
CDR3 protein: CASSTGTGTMNTEAFF

V gene: TRBV4-1
J gene: TRBJ1-2
clone size: -
D gene: -
CDR3 DNA: TGCGCCAGCAGCCAAGTAGGCCTTCCCAGGGGCTACACCTTC
CDR3 protein: CASSQVGLPRGYTF

V gene: TRBV11-2
J gene: TRBJ1-1
clone size: -
D gene: -
CDR3 DNA: TGTGCCAGCAGCTCCCCGGCGGGAAAAGCCCCTGAAGCTTTCTTT
CDR3 protein: CASSSPAGKAPEAFF

V gene: TRBV27
J gene: TRBJ2-1
clone size: -
D gene: -
CDR3 DNA: TGTGCCAGCAGTTTTGCGGAGTACAATGAGCAGTTCTTC
CDR3 protein: CASSFAEYNEQFF

V gene: TRBV14
J gene: TRBJ2-5
clone size: once
D gene: -
CDR3 DNA: TGTGCCAGCAGCCAAGTAGACTATCAAGAGACCCAGTACTTC
CDR3 protein: CASSQVDYQETQYF

V gene: TRBV6-1
J gene: TRBJ1-3
clone size: -
D gene: -
CDR3 DNA: TGTGCCAGCAGTTTGGGCAACACCATATATTTT
CDR3 protein: CASSLGNTIYF

V gene: TRBV11-2
J gene: TRBJ2-1
clone size: -
D gene: TRBD2
CDR3 DNA: TGTGCCAGCAGCTTAGGAGCGGGAGGTATTAATGAGCAGTTCTTC
CDR3 protein: CASSLGAGGINEQFF

V gene: TRBV12-5
J gene: TRBJ1-4
clone size: once
D gene: -
CDR3 DNA: TGTGCTAGTGGTCCCGGGGCTAATGAAAAACTGTTTTTT
CDR3 protein: CASGPGANEKLFF

V gene: TRBV7-2
J gene: TRBJ2-1
clone size: once
D gene: TRBD2
CDR3 DNA: TGTGCCAGCAGAAGGCTAGCGGGGGGAATCGATGAGCAGTTCTTC
CDR3 protein: CASRRLAGGIDEQFF

V gene: TRBV4-3
J gene: TRBJ1-4
clone size: -
D gene: -
CDR3 DNA: TGCGCCAGCAGCCAAGATTGGTCGACAGCTAATGAAAAACTGTTTTTT
CDR3 protein: CASSQDWSTANEKLFF

V gene: TRBV5-1
J gene: TRBJ2-5
clone size: once
D gene: TRBD1
CDR3 DNA: TGCGCCAGCAGCCGACTCGGGACAGGGCAGGTGGAGACCCAGTACTTC
CDR3 protein: CASSRLGTGQVETQYF

V gene: TRBV27
J gene: TRBJ2-7
clone size: -
D gene: -
CDR3 DNA: TGTGCCAGCAGTTTACAGGGGACCTACGAGCAGTACTTC
CDR3 protein: CASSLQGTYEQYF

V gene: TRBV10-2
J gene: TRBJ2-7
clone size: -
D gene: -
CDR3 DNA: TGCGCCAGCAGTGAAGGGCCAGCGGACGAGCAGTACTTC
CDR3 protein: CASSEGPADEQYF

V gene: TRBV29-1
J gene: TRBJ2-2
clone size: -
D gene: -
CDR3 DNA: TGCAGCGTAGGGGGGGGACGGGAGCCGAACACCGGGGAGCTGTTTTTT
CDR3 protein: CSVGGGREPNTGELFF

V gene: TRBV7-9
J gene: TRBJ1-6
clone size: once
D gene: TRBD1
CDR3 DNA: TGTGCCAGCAGCTTAACAGGGGGCGCCTATTCACCCCTCCACTTT
CDR3 protein: CASSLTGGAYSPLHF

V gene: TRBV19
J gene: TRBJ2-2
clone size: once
D gene: -
CDR3 DNA: TGTGCCAGCACCGGTAACACCGGGGAGCTGTTTTTT
CDR3 protein: CASTGNTGELFF

V gene: TRBV5-5
J gene: TRBJ2-3
clone size: -
D gene: -
CDR3 DNA: TGTGCCAGCAGCCGGGGTGGGTTATACACAGATACGCAGTATTTT
CDR3 protein: CASSRGGLYTDTQYF

V gene: TRBV18
J gene: TRBJ1-3
clone size: -
D gene: -
CDR3 DNA: TGTGCCAGCTCACCACAGGCGGCTTCAGTCGCTGGAAACACCATATATTTT
CDR3 protein: CASSPQAASVAGNTIYF

V gene: TRBV13
J gene: TRBJ2-7
clone size: -
D gene: -
CDR3 DNA: TGTGCCAGCAGCTTAAGGCAGGGGTACGAGCAGTACTTC
CDR3 protein: CASSLRQGYEQYF

V gene: TRBV5-1
J gene: TRBJ2-6
clone size: -
D gene: -
CDR3 DNA: TGCGCCAGCAGCGTAGGGGCCGGGGCCAACGTCCTGACTTTC
CDR3 protein: CASSVGAGANVLTF

V gene: TRBV4-1
J gene: TRBJ1-2
clone size: -
D gene: TRBD1
CDR3 DNA: TGCGCCACGAGGGGGACAGGAACTAACTATGGCTACACCTTC
CDR3 protein: CATRGTGTNYGYTF

V gene: TRBV19
J gene: TRBJ1-2
clone size: -
D gene: TRBD1
CDR3 DNA: TGTGCCAGTAGTACATACGCCGGGACAGGGGACTTTGGCTATGGCTACACCTTC
CDR3 protein: CASSTYAGTGDFGYGYTF

V gene: TRBV11-2
J gene: TRBJ2-7
clone size: -
D gene: TRBD2
CDR3 DNA: TGTGCCAGCAGCTTACCGGGACTAACGCTCTACGAGCAGTACTTC
CDR3 protein: CASSLPGLTLYEQYF

V gene: TRBV21-1
J gene: TRBJ1-1
clone size: -
D gene: -
CDR3 DNA: TGTACCGTAACGAAGGGGGCCTCGAACACTGAAGCTTTCTTT
CDR3 protein: CTVTKGASNTEAFF

V gene: TRBV7-8
J gene: TRBJ2-3
clone size: -
D gene: TRBD2
CDR3 DNA: TGTGCCAGCAGCTCCGCTAGCGGGGGACTCACAGATACGCAGTATTTT
CDR3 protein: CASSSASGGLTDTQYF

V gene: TRBV6-4
J gene: TRBJ2-6
clone size: -
D gene: -
CDR3 DNA: TGTGCCAGCAGTGACTCGGACAGCTCTGGGGCCAACGTCCTGACTTTC
CDR3 protein: CASSDSDSSGANVLTF

V gene: TRBV10-1
J gene: TRBJ1-3
clone size: -
D gene: -
CDR3 DNA: TGCGCCAGCAGTGAGTTCGACACGGTCGGTAACTCTGGAAACACCATATATTTT
CDR3 protein: CASSEFDTVGNSGNTIYF

V gene: TRBV5-1
J gene: TRBJ2-3
clone size: -
D gene: -
CDR3 DNA: TGCGCCAGCAGCTTCCGGTCAGGACTTCTAGATACGCAGTATTTT
CDR3 protein: CASSFRSGLLDTQYF

V gene: TRBV27
J gene: TRBJ2-7
clone size: -
D gene: -
CDR3 DNA: TGTGCCAGCAGTTTATTGCCTCCGGGGGCCTACGAGCAGTACTTC
CDR3 protein: CASSLLPPGAYEQYF

V gene: TRBV2
J gene: TRBJ2-7
clone size: -
D gene: -
CDR3 DNA: TGTGCCACCTCTATCGCAGGGTCCGACGAGCAGTACTTC
CDR3 protein: CATSIAGSDEQYF

V gene: TRBV11-2
J gene: TRBJ2-7
clone size: once
D gene: TRBD1
CDR3 DNA: TGTGCCAGCAGCTTCGACAGGGGTAGAGACGAGCAGTACTTC
CDR3 protein: CASSFDRGRDEQYF

V gene: TRBV5-4
J gene: TRBJ1-1
clone size: -
D gene: -
CDR3 DNA: TGTGCCAGCAGCTTGTTCGGACAAGGGAACACTGAAGCTTTCTTT
CDR3 protein: CASSLFGQGNTEAFF

V gene: TRBV28
J gene: TRBJ1-4
clone size: once
D gene: -
CDR3 DNA: TGTGCCAGCAGTTTAATTTGGGGGGAGGAGGGTGAAAAACTGTTTTTT
CDR3 protein: CASSLIWGEEGEKLFF

V gene: TRBV5-4
J gene: TRBJ2-1
clone size: -
D gene: TRBD1
CDR3 DNA: TGTGCCAGCAGCCCTAGGGGGCGTGGTGGGGATGAGCAGTTCTTC
CDR3 protein: CASSPRGRGGDEQFF

V gene: TRBV4-1
J gene: TRBJ1-4
clone size: -
D gene: TRBD1
CDR3 DNA: TGCGCCAGCATGCCATTGACAGGGATTAACAATGAAAAACTGTTTTTT
CDR3 protein: CASMPLTGINNEKLFF

V gene: TRBV11-2
J gene: TRBJ1-2
clone size: -
D gene: -
CDR3 DNA: TGTGCCAGCAGCCTGAGACAGTTCTATGGCTACACCTTC
CDR3 protein: CASSLRQFYGYTF

V gene: TRBV6-6
J gene: TRBJ1-5
clone size: -
D gene: TRBD1
CDR3 DNA: TGTGCCAGCGGGACAGGGAATCGTCAGCCCCAGCATTTT
CDR3 protein: CASGTGNRQPQHF

V gene: TRBV28
J gene: TRBJ1-2
clone size: -
D gene: TRBD1
CDR3 DNA: TGTGCCACCGGGACAGCCTATGGCTACACCTTC
CDR3 protein: CATGTAYGYTF